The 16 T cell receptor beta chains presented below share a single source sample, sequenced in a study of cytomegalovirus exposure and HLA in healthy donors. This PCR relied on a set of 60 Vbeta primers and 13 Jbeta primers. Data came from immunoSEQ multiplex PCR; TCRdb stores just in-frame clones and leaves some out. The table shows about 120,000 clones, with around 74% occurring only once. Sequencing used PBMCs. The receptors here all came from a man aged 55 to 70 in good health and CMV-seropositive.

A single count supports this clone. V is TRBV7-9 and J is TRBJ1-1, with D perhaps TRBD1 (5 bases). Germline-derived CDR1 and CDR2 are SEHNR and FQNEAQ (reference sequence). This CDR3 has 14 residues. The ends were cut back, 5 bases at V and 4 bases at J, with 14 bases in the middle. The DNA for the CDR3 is TGTGCCAGCAGCCCGGACGGGGGAAGCACTGAAGCTTTCTTT. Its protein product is CASSPDGGSTEAFF.

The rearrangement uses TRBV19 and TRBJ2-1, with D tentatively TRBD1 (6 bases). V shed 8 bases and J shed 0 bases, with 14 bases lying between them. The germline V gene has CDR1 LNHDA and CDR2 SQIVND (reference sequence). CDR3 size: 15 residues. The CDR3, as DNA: TGTGCCAGTGGCCAGTCAGGGGACTCCTACAATGAGCAGTTCTTC. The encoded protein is CASGQSGDSYNEQFF. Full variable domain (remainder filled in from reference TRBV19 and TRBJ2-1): DGGITQSPKYLFRKEGQNVTLSCEQNLNHDAMYWYRQDPGQGLRLIYYSQIVNDFQKGDIAEGYSVSREKKESFPLTVTSAQKNPTAFYLCASGQSGDSYNEQFFGPGTRLTVL.

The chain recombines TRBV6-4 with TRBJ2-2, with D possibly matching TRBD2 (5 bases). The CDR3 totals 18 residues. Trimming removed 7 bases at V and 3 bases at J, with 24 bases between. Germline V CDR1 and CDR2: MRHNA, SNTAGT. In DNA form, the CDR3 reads TGTGCCAGCACCAAATGGCCTCTTAGGCTAGCTCACACCGGGGAGCTGTTTTTT. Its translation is CASTKWPLRLAHTGELFF.

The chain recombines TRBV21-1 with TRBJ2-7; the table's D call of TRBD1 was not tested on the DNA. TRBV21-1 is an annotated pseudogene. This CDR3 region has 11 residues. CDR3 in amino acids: CASSKGHQSYF. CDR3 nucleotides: TGTGCCAGCAGCAAGGGACATCAATCGTACTTC.

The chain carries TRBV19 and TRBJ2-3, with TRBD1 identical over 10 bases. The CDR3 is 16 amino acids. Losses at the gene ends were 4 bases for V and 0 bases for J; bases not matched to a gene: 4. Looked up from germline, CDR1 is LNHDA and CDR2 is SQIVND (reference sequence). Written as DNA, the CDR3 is TGTGCCAGTAGTACCGGGACAGGGGTAAGCACAGATACGCAGTATTTT. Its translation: CASSTGTGVSTDTQYF.

DNA of the CDR3: TGTGCCAGTAAGAGGAGCAATCAGCCCCAGCATTTT. Encoded protein: CASKRSNQPQHF. The chain has TRBV19 and TRBJ1-5, with unresolved D. The CDR3 has 12 amino acids. Germline V gives CDR1 LNHDA, CDR2 SQIVND (reference sequence). V was clipped by 7 bases and J by 1 base, with 5 bases between them.

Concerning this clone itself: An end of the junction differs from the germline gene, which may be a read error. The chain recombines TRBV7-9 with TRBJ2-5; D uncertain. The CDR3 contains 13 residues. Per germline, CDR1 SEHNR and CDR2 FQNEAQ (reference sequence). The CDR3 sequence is CSSSLYVGETQYF. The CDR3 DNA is TGTTCCAGCAGCTTATATGTGGGCGAGACCCAGTACTTC. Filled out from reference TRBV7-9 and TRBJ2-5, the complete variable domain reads DTGVSQNPRHKITKRGQNVTFRCDPISEHNRLYWYRQTLGQGPEFLTYFQNEAQLEKSRLLSDRFSAERPKGSFSTLEIQRTEQGDSAMYLCSSSLYVGETQYFGPGTRLLVL.

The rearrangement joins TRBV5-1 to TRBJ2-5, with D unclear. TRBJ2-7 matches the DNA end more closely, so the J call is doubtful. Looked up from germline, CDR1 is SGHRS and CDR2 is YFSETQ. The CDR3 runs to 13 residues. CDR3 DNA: TGCGCCAGCAGCTTGGTCCCGGTCTACGAGCAGTACTTC. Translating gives CASSLVPVYEQYF.

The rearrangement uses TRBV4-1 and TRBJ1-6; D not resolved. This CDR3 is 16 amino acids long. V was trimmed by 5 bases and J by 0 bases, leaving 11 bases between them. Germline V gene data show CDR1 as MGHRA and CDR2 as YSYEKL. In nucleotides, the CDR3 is TGCGCCAGCAGCGCTCGGGTCAGCTCCTATAATTCACCCCTCCACTTT. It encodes CASSARVSSYNSPLHF.

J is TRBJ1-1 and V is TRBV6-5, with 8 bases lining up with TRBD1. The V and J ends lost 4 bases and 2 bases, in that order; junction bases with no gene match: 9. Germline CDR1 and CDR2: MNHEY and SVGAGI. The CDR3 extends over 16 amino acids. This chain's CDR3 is CASSSGQGGFNTEAFF. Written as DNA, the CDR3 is TGTGCCAGCAGTTCCGGACAGGGCGGCTTTAACACTGAAGCTTTCTTT.

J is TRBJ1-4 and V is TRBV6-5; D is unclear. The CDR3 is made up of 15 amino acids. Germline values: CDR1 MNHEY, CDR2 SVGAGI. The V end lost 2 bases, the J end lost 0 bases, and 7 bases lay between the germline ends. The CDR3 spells CASSYSGPTNEKLFF. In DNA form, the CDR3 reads TGTGCCAGCAGTTACAGCGGACCAACTAATGAAAAACTGTTTTTT.

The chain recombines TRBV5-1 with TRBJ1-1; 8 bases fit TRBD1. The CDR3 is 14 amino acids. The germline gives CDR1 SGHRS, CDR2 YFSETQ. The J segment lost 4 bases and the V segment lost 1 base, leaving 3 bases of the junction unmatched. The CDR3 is CASSLQGAGTEAFF. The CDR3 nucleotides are TGCGCCAGCAGCTTGCAGGGGGCCGGCACTGAAGCTTTCTTT.

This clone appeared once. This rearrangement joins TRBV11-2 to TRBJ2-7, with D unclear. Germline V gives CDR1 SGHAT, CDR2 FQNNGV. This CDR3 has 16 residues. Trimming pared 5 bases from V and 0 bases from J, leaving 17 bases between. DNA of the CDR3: TGTGCCAGCAGCCCACGAGAGACCGACATCTCCTACGAGCAGTACTTC. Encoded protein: CASSPRETDISYEQYF.

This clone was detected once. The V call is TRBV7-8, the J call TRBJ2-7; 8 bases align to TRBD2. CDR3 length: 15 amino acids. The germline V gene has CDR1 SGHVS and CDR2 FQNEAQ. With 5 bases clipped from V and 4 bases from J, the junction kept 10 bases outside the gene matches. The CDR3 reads CASSRTRLALYEQYF. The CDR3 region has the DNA TGTGCCAGCAGCCGCACACGACTAGCGCTTTACGAGCAGTACTTC. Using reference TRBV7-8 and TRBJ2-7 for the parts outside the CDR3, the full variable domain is GAGVSQSPRYKVAKRGQDVALRCDPISGHVSLFWYQQALGQGPEFLTYFQNEAQLDKSGLPSDRFFAERPEGSVSTLKIQRTQQEDSAVYLCASSRTRLALYEQYFGPGTRLTVT.

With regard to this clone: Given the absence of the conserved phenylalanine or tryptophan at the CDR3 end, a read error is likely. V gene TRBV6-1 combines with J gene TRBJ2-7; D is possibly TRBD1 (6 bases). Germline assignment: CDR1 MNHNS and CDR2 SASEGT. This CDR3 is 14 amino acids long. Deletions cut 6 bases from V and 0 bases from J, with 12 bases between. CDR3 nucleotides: TGTGCCAGCAGGATACAGGGATCCTCCTACGAGCAGTACCTC. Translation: CASRIQGSSYEQYL.

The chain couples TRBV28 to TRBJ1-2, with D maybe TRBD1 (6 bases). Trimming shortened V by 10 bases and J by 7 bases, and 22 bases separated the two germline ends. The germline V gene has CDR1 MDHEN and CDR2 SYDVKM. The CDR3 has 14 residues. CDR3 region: CATTRGGGEGGYTF. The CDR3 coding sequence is TGTGCCACAACCCGAGGGGGGGGAGAGGGTGGCTACACCTTC.